This T cell receptor (beta chain) came from a study of T cells expressing NK-cell markers. Whole-study context: Among eight sequenced donors, seven carried HCMV seropositivity while one was seronegative. Study outcomes and limitations: HCMV specificity was not established for the expanded NKG2C+ T cell clones.

Regarding this clonotype: Its antigen remains unidentified.

No DNA is given; TCRdb re-called the 5' RACE reads and lists each CDR3 protein once. The sample's table shows about 20,000 distinct CDR3 sequences. Germline lookup yields CDR1 DFQATT and CDR2 SNEGSKA (reference sequence). The CDR3 has 14 residues. This chain uses TRBV20-1 with TRBJ2-2. The TCR was taken from a man aged 18-75 years in good health. The sample comprised blood T cells: a sorted CD56 or NKG2C T cell subset, CD4+ or CD8+ T cells, or bulk PBMC T cells (not recorded which). CDR3 region: CSARDLVDIGELFF.